This entry lists 21 T cell receptor beta chains sequenced from one sample in a study of regulatory T cells in long-lasting Graves disease. For TCR beta, libraries came from iRepertoire HTBI primers and Arm-PCR of CDR3 regions. TCRdb re-called the multiplex PCR reads through MiXCR, storing one row per CDR3 protein. The sample includes 300,000 to 400,000 distinct CDR3 sequences, about a sixth of them seen just once. Time point specified: newly diagnosed GD, antithyroid drugs for less than 3 months. Extracted RNA from PBMCs served as the source of the TCR library. The same data also contributed to another study, on T cells in Graves' hyperthyroidism and ophthalmopathy.

The input for sequencing was peripheral blood mononuclear cells (PBMCs), taken at new diagnosis, from a patient treated with antithyroid drugs. The receptors were gathered from a man in his forties or fifties with Graves disease.

This clonotype has a count of ten or more. This chain joins TRBV3-1 and TRBJ2-2; 8 bases are shared with TRBD2. J was trimmed by 4 bases and V by 3 bases; bases with no gene match: 7. The CDR3 is 16 amino acids. Germline V CDR1 and CDR2: LGHDT, YNNKEL (reference sequence). This CDR3 reads CASSHHAGGGTGELFF. Written as DNA, the CDR3 is TGTGCCAGCAGCCATCACGCGGGGGGTGGCACCGGGGAGCTGTTTTTT.

This clonotype showed up many times. This chain joins TRBV7-9 and TRBJ1-1, with a possible D match to TRBD1 (5 bases). The CDR3 extends over 15 amino acids. Germline values: CDR1 SEHNR, CDR2 FQNEAQ (reference sequence). Trimming took off 2 bases at V and 0 bases at J, with 10 bases between the two ends. CDR3 amino acids: CASSLRGLMNTEAFF. The CDR3 nucleotides are TGTGCCAGCAGCTTAAGGGGACTCATGAACACTGAAGCTTTCTTT.

This clonotype was counted ten times or more. The chain's CDR3 is CATSRGPPGQGSDTQYF. Written as DNA, the CDR3 is TGTGCCACCAGCAGAGGTCCCCCGGGACAGGGATCAGATACGCAGTATTTT. The chain employs TRBV15 and TRBJ2-3, with 9 bases that match TRBD1. The J segment lost 4 bases and the V segment lost 1 base, leaving 9 bases of the junction unmatched. CDR1 LNHNV and CDR2 YYDKDF come from the germline V gene (reference sequence). This CDR3 has 17 amino acids.

This clonotype was counted once. This chain connects TRBV6-4 to TRBJ2-3; 14 bases are shared with TRBD2. The J call may not be correct, given that the DNA end is closer to TRBJ2-1. Per germline, CDR1 MRHNA and CDR2 SNTAGT. The CDR3 is made up of 16 amino acids. The CDR3 DNA is TGTGCCAGCAGTGACGGGACTAGCGGGGGTTTGAATGAGCAGTTCTTC. Its protein is CASSDGTSGGLNEQFF.

This clonotype was recorded many times. This sequence joins TRBV11-3 and TRBJ2-2, with D tentatively TRBD1 (5 bases). The V end lost 11 bases, the J end lost 1 base, and 23 bases lay between the germline ends. The germline CDR1 and CDR2 sequences are SGHNT and YENEEA. This CDR3 has 17 amino acids. As DNA, the CDR3 is TGTGCCGGACCTTATGCGACAGCAGAGCTGAACACCGGGGAGCTGTTTTTT. It encodes CAGPYATAELNTGELFF. Full variable domain (missing parts from reference TRBV11-3 and TRBJ2-2): EAGVVQSPRYKIIEKKQPVAFWCNPISGHNTLYWYLQNLGQGPELLIRYENEEAVDDSQLPKDRFSAERLKGVDSTLKIQPAELGDSAVYLCAGPYATAELNTGELFFGEGSRLTVL.

This clonotype has ten or more counts. The chain has TRBV27 and TRBJ1-2, with TRBD1 identical over 10 bases. Germline V gene sequence: CDR1 MNHEY, CDR2 SMNVEV (reference sequence). This CDR3 is built from 13 residues. V gave up 5 bases and J gave up 6 bases; unmatched junction bases: 3. The CDR3 here is CASSPGTGDGYTF. CDR3 in DNA: TGTGCCAGCAGTCCAGGGACAGGGGATGGCTACACCTTC.

The chain has TRBV6-1 and TRBJ2-7; D not resolved. CDR1 is MNHNS and CDR2 is SASEGT in the germline V gene. Trimming left V 7 bases short and J 3 bases short, with 19 bases between. The CDR3 runs to 15 residues. The DNA for the CDR3 is TGTGCCAGCACCCACCGACACCTTGGGGACTACGAGCAGTACTTC. Encoded protein: CASTHRHLGDYEQYF.

This clonotype has at least ten counts. V usage is TRBV5-1 and J usage is TRBJ1-1; unclear D gene. The V gene's germline CDR1 is SGHRS and CDR2 YFSETQ. With 6 bases removed from V and 1 base from J, the gap between germline ends came to 10 bases. The length of the CDR3 is 13 residues. CDR3 nucleotides: TGCGCCAGCACTGGTTGGGAGAACACTGAAGCTTTCTTT. Amino acid sequence: CASTGWENTEAFF.

This clonotype was observed many times. CDR3 protein: CASYPGTGDEQYF. The CDR3 nucleotides read TGTGCCAGCTATCCCGGGACAGGGGACGAGCAGTACTTC. The genes are TRBV6-2 or TRBV6-3 and TRBJ2-7; 10 bases align to TRBD1. The germline CDR1 and CDR2 sequences are MNHEY and SVGEGT. V lost 8 bases and J lost 5; bases outside the gene matches: 6. This CDR3 contains 13 residues.

Ten or more counts support this clonotype. The chain joins TRBV10-3 to TRBJ1-5, with D perhaps TRBD1 (5 bases). Germline-derived CDR1 and CDR2 are ENHRY and SYGVKD. CDR3 length: 18 residues. V was clipped by 0 bases and J by 0 bases, with 15 bases between them. The CDR3 DNA sequence: TGTGCCATCAGTGAGTCTTTAGGACACCTCCTTAGCAATCAGCCCCAGCATTTT. This sequence encodes CAISESLGHLLSNQPQHF.

This clonotype was seen ten or more times. The chain joins TRBV29-1 to TRBJ1-1; tentative D call: TRBD1 (5 bases). This CDR3 is 13 amino acids long. Germline CDR1 is SQVTM and CDR2 is ANQGSEA. V lost 4 bases and J 3 bases, leaving 12 bases between the germline ends. Here the CDR3 DNA reads TGCAGCGTTGGTAAGGGGTGGGACACTGAAGCTTTCTTT. The encoded protein is CSVGKGWDTEAFF.

This clonotype showed up many times. This chain connects TRBV2 to TRBJ1-5; TRBD1 aligns across 7 bases. Germline V CDR1 and CDR2: SNHLY, FYNNEI. The CDR3 has 13 residues. The ends lost 6 bases at V and 6 bases at J; junction bases unmatched: 5. The CDR3 sequence: CASSKGAIQPQHF. CDR3 in DNA: TGTGCCAGCAGCAAGGGGGCGATTCAGCCCCAGCATTTT. Filled out from reference TRBV2 and TRBJ1-5, the complete variable domain reads EPEVTQTPSHQVTQMGQEVILRCVPISNHLYFYWYRQILGQKVEFLVSFYNNEISEKSEIFDDQFSVERPDGSNFTLKIRSTKLEDSAMYFCASSKGAIQPQHFGDGTRLSIL.

This clonotype has a count of ten or more. The CDR3 DNA follows: TGCGCCAGCAGCTTGTGGGGCAGGCGTAATGAGCAGTTCTTC. Translation gives CASSLWGRRNEQFF. V and J are TRBV4-3 and TRBJ2-1; perhaps TRBD1 as D (5 bases). Germline CDR1 reads LGHNA; CDR2 reads YSLEER. The CDR3 extends over 14 amino acids. Trimming took 5 bases from V and 7 from J, leaving 15 bases between them.

This clonotype was found many times. V is TRBV9 and J is TRBJ1-5; D uncertain. Trimming took 3 bases from V and 4 from J, leaving 11 bases between them. CDR1 and CDR2 (germline): SGDLS, YYNGEE. The CDR3 covers 14 residues. The CDR3 is CASSASLDNQPQHF. The CDR3 DNA sequence: TGTGCCAGCAGCGCCTCTTTGGATAATCAGCCCCAGCATTTT.

The chain uses TRBV9 and TRBJ1-1; 8 bases are shared with TRBD1. The CDR3 spans 18 residues. Germline CDR1 is SGDLS and CDR2 is YYNGEE. Trimming at V came to 5 bases and at J to 4 bases, leaving 19 bases not matched to a gene. CDR3 bases: TGTGCCAGCAGTTCCAGCGGACAGGGAGGGGGTTTGGGCACTGAAGCTTTCTTT. Amino acids: CASSSSGQGGGLGTEAFF.

This clonotype was seen at least ten times. In nucleotides, the CDR3 is TGTGCCAGCAGCTTCGGGGATGGGCAGCCCCAGCATTTT. Amino acid sequence: CASSFGDGQPQHF. This chain connects TRBV7-9 to TRBJ1-5; D unresolved. Germline loops: CDR1 SEHNR, CDR2 FQNEAQ (reference sequence). CDR3 size: 13 residues. With 3 bases removed from V and 7 bases from J, the gap between germline ends came to 10 bases.

This clonotype was recorded many times. The CDR3 DNA sequence: TGTGCCAGCAGTATCCTGCAGCGGGCGAGATCCTACGAGCAGTACTTC. The encoded protein is CASSILQRARSYEQYF. The chain is built from TRBV28 and TRBJ2-7; tentatively, D is TRBD2 (6 bases). The CDR3 has 16 residues. Looked up from germline, CDR1 is MDHEN and CDR2 is SYDVKM. The V end lost 5 bases, the J end lost 1 base, and 18 bases lay between the germline ends.

Of note for this clonotype: A much larger clone sits a single nucleotide away, making a read error possible. The gene calls are TRBV27 and TRBJ2-7, with 11 bases that match TRBD1. Germline loops: CDR1 MNHEY, CDR2 SMNVEV (reference sequence). The CDR3 totals 14 residues. CDR3 bases: TGTGCCAGCAGTTCGGACAGGGGGCACTACGGGCAGTACTTC. It is translated as CASSSDRGHYGQYF.

The chain has TRBV30 and TRBJ1-6; 12 bases match TRBD1. Germline CDR1 and CDR2: GTSNPN and SVGIG (reference sequence). There are 16 residues in the CDR3. The ends lost 5 bases at V and 8 bases at J; junction bases unmatched: 10. CDR3 in amino acids: CAWAHTGTGGYSPLHF. CDR3 coding DNA: TGTGCCTGGGCGCACACCGGGACAGGGGGCTATTCACCCCTCCACTTT.

This clonotype was counted a few times. The genes are TRBV7-2 and TRBJ2-3; 12 bases are a match to TRBD2. Germline trimming cut 1 base from V and 5 bases from J; bases unmatched to any gene: 10. This CDR3 has 18 amino acids. The germline V gene has CDR1 SGHTA and CDR2 FQGNSA. The CDR3 coding sequence is TGTGCCAGCAGCTTAGAGTCCTCTAGCGGGGGGGCCTTAGATACGCAGTATTTT. It encodes CASSLESSSGGALDTQYF.

This clonotype was seen a handful of times. The gene calls are TRBV7-2 and TRBJ2-5; no definite D call. Germline V gives CDR1 SGHTA, CDR2 FQGNSA. With 5 bases removed from V and 5 bases from J, the gap between germline ends came to 9 bases. The CDR3 contains 12 residues. CDR3 nucleotides: TGTGCCAGCAGCCCTCATAGGGAGACCCAGTACTTC. Amino acids: CASSPHRETQYF.